These 6 T cell receptor beta chains were all obtained from the same sample, sequenced in a study of blood T cell repertoires in COVID-19. The repertoire was sequenced with immunoSEQ multiplex PCR; TCRdb's copy has only in-frame clones and lacks some. Here the sample spans around 300,000 clones, around 87% being singletons. Sequenced sample: PBMCs or T cells enriched from blood (not recorded which). The receptors were sampled from a woman aged 30 to 39 who had recovered from COVID-19.

V usage is TRBV12-3 or TRBV12-4 and J usage is TRBJ2-1, with D unresolved. Trimming cost V 1 base and J 8 bases, with 3 bases left between them. The CDR3 contains 11 residues. In nucleotides, the CDR3 is TGTGCCAGCAGTTTAGGAGATGAGCAGTTCTTC. Translated: CASSLGDEQFF.

This chain connects TRBV4-1 to TRBJ1-2; D not resolved. Trimming removed 1 base at V and 4 bases at J, with 7 bases between. Looked up from germline, CDR1 is MGHRA and CDR2 is YSYEKL. The CDR3 loop spans 13 amino acids. The CDR3 coding sequence is TGCGCCAGCAGCCAAGCGGGTGCCTATGGCTACACCTTC. Translation gives CASSQAGAYGYTF.

The rearrangement uses TRBV30 and TRBJ2-3; TRBD2 might be the D (5 bases). The length of the CDR3 is 14 residues. The germline V gene has CDR1 GTSNPN and CDR2 SVGIG (reference sequence). The V gene lost 4 bases and the J gene lost 4 bases, with 15 bases spanning the gap. CDR3 coding DNA: TGTGCCTGGAAGCGGAACTCCCTCGCAGATACGCAGTATTTT. Translated, it gives CAWKRNSLADTQYF.

The CDR3 DNA is TGCGCCAGCAGCTTGGTGGCAGGGAGGAGGACTGAAGCTTTCTTT. Its protein product is CASSLVAGRRTEAFF. The J gene is TRBJ1-1, the V gene TRBV5-1; weak D call: TRBD1 (5 bases). Trimming cost V 0 bases and J 5 bases, with 14 bases left between them. Germline V gene lookup returns CDR1 SGHRS and CDR2 YFSETQ. This CDR3 region has 15 residues.

This chain joins TRBV28 and TRBJ2-7; the D gene is possibly TRBD2 (6 bases). Germline V CDR1 and CDR2: MDHEN, SYDVKM. The CDR3 sequence is 13 residues long. Trimming shortened V by 7 bases and J by 2 bases, and 12 bases separated the two germline ends. This CDR3 is CASKRDSTYEQYF. The CDR3 nucleotides are TGTGCCAGCAAACGGGACTCTACCTACGAGCAGTACTTC.

Only one count was recorded for this clone. The gene calls are TRBV5-6 and TRBJ1-2; 9 bases fit TRBD1. With 1 base clipped from V and 13 bases from J, the junction kept 14 bases outside the gene matches. Germline V gene lookup returns CDR1 SGHDT and CDR2 YYEEEE. The CDR3 has 15 amino acids. DNA of the CDR3: TGTGCCAGCAGCTTGTTCTGGGACAGGGCCTCTTTGCGCACCTTC. As protein: CASSLFWDRASLRTF.